One sample yielded the 21 T cell receptor beta chains listed below, sequenced in a study of T cells in Graves' hyperthyroidism and ophthalmopathy. Amplification yielded TCR beta CDR3 regions, with RNA transcripts as the source. During a first-round RT-PCR of the TCR CDR3, the HTBI primer set was used. TCRdb used MiXCR to reprocess the multiplex PCR reads, holding one entry per CDR3 protein. The sample lists hundreds of thousands of distinct CDR3 sequences; over 35% were seen once. Sequencing was performed on blood. The receptors were gathered from a woman in her forties with Graves' hyperthyroidism.

This clonotype was observed a few times. The rearrangement joins TRBV5-8 to TRBJ1-2, with TRBD1 matching over 7 bases. This CDR3 has 14 amino acids. V shed 1 base, J shed 10 bases, and the junction held 10 bases outside the gene matches. Germline loops: CDR1 SGHTS, CDR2 YDEGEE. This CDR3 reads CASSLCFGDSPYTF. CDR3 sequence (DNA): TGTGCCAGCAGCTTGTGTTTTGGGGACAGTCCCTACACCTTC.

This clonotype was seen a few times. V and J are TRBV7-3 and TRBJ1-2; weak D call: TRBD1 (5 bases). The CDR3 consists of 16 residues. Germline V gives CDR1 SGHTA, CDR2 FQGTGA. Between the trimmed V and J ends, which lost 2 bases and 4 bases, there was a span of 17 bases. The CDR3 DNA reads as TGTGCCAGCAGCTTATCCGGGGAGGGACCGGCCTATGGCTACACCTTC. Protein: CASSLSGEGPAYGYTF. Full variable domain (missing parts from reference TRBV7-3 and TRBJ1-2): GAGVSQTPSNKVTEKGKYVELRCDPISGHTALYWYRQSLGQGPEFLIYFQGTGAADDSGLPNDRFFAVRPEGSVSTLKIQRTERGDSAVYLCASSLSGEGPAYGYTFGSGTRLTVV.

In the case of this clonotype: With a much larger clone just one base away, this may be a read error. The chain links TRBV19 to TRBJ2-7, with a weak D call TRBD1 (5 bases). V lost 10 bases and J lost 6, with 19 bases in between. The CDR3 extends over 13 amino acids. The germline V gene encodes CDR1 LNHDA and CDR2 SQIVND (reference sequence). In DNA form, the CDR3 reads TGTGCCACTCAGGTAGGGGCTAGTGGCGAGCAGTACTTC. Amino acids: CATQVGASGEQYF.

This clonotype was picked up one time. This chain connects TRBV6-6 to TRBJ1-6; D is perhaps TRBD1 (5 bases). The ends were cut back, 5 bases at V and 0 bases at J, with 14 bases in the middle. Germline lookup yields CDR1 MNHNY and CDR2 SVGAGI (reference sequence). The CDR3 runs 17 residues. CDR3 in DNA: TGTGCCAGCAGTGATTTCGGGGGGAGCTCCTATAATTCACCCCTCCACTTT. Translation gives CASSDFGGSSYNSPLHF.

J is TRBJ1-5 and V is TRBV7-2, with D hard to call. CDR3 length equals 15 residues. The V end was cut by 3 bases, the J end by 6 bases, with 15 bases between. Germline V lookup: CDR1 SGHTA, CDR2 FQGNSA. DNA of the CDR3: TGTGCCAGCAGCTTGTCGGACGGATGGACTCAGCCCCAGCATTTT. Protein: CASSLSDGWTQPQHF. Combining the CDR3 with reference TRBV7-2 and TRBJ1-5 gives the whole variable domain GAGVSQSPSNKVTEKGKDVELRCDPISGHTALYWYRQSLGQGLEFLIYFQGNSAPDKSGLPSDRFSAERTGGSVSTLTIQRTQQEDSAVYLCASSLSDGWTQPQHFGDGTRLSIL.

Only a few counts were recorded for this clonotype. The rearrangement links TRBV7-3 to TRBJ2-2; no firm D call. Deletions cut 3 bases from V and 4 bases from J, with 9 bases between. Germline CDR1 reads SGHTA; CDR2 reads FQGTGA. CDR3 length: 14 amino acids. In DNA, the CDR3 is TGTGCCAGCAGCTTGAGTCAGAGCACCGGGGAGCTGTTTTTT. It translates to CASSLSQSTGELFF.

The rearrangement links TRBV2 to TRBJ2-7; either TRBD1 or TRBD2 may supply D (5 bases each). Trimming shortened V by 5 bases and J by 2 bases, and 19 bases separated the two germline ends. Germline-derived CDR1 and CDR2 are SNHLY and FYNNEI. The CDR3 runs 16 residues. The chain's CDR3 is CASSLSNGAVTYEQYF. As DNA, the CDR3 is TGTGCCAGCAGTTTATCGAACGGGGCTGTAACCTACGAGCAGTACTTC.

This rearrangement joins TRBV20-1 to TRBJ2-7, with TRBD1 identical over 10 bases. The CDR3 contains 14 residues. The germline gives CDR1 DFQATT, CDR2 SNEGSKA (reference sequence). The trim removed 5 bases at V and 7 bases at J, leaving 11 bases unmatched. CDR3 nucleotides: TGCAGTGCTGGGACAGGGGCGGCCTACAATGAGCAGTACTTC. Residues: CSAGTGAAYNEQYF.

The rearrangement uses TRBV10-3 and TRBJ2-7, with D perhaps TRBD2 (6 bases). Germline lookup yields CDR1 ENHRY and CDR2 SYGVKD. The CDR3 extends over 13 amino acids. The V end lost 3 bases, the J end lost 5 bases, and 11 bases lay between the germline ends. The CDR3 reads CAISERGGNEQYF. CDR3 bases: TGTGCCATCAGTGAACGGGGCGGGAACGAGCAGTACTTC.

This clonotype showed up many times. This chain joins TRBV19 and TRBJ1-1; the match to TRBD1 covers 7 bases. The CDR3 contains 14 residues. Germline loops: CDR1 LNHDA, CDR2 SQIVND (reference sequence). J was trimmed by 1 base and V by 3 bases; bases with no gene match: 2. The CDR3, as DNA: TGTGCCAGTAGTATTGACAGGGCGAACACTGAAGCTTTCTTT. Translating gives CASSIDRANTEAFF.

Turning to this clonotype: The DNA is omitted, as the CDR3 cannot be located on it reliably, and the CDR3 follows TCRdb's listing. The rearrangement links TRBV29-1 to TRBJ1-1. Germline CDR1 SQVTM, CDR2 ANQGSEA. Counting both end residues, the CDR3 totals 12 amino acids. The CDR3 here is CSVGLGNTETFF.

This clonotype was picked up many times. The gene calls are TRBV20-1 and TRBJ2-5, with D possibly TRBD1 on 6 matching bases. The length of the CDR3 is 14 residues. Germline CDR1 is DFQATT and CDR2 is SNEGSKA (reference sequence). The ends were cut back, 6 bases at V and 6 bases at J, with 20 bases in the middle. The CDR3, as DNA: TGCAGTGCCGTGGGGGTGATGGGGGCGAAGACCCAGTACTTC. Translating it yields CSAVGVMGAKTQYF.

J is TRBJ2-7 and V is TRBV20-1; D unclear. Germline V gives CDR1 DFQATT, CDR2 SNEGSKA (reference sequence). Trimming took 5 bases from V and 4 from J, leaving 15 bases between them. The CDR3 is 13 amino acids. The CDR3 is CSAAAVSLYEQYF. The CDR3 bases are TGCAGTGCTGCGGCAGTTTCGCTTTACGAGCAGTACTTC.

This clonotype has just one count. A single base separates this from a much larger clone, so it may be a read error. This chain connects TRBV7-2 to TRBJ1-6, with TRBD1 as a possible D gene (5 bases). Trimming removed 4 bases from V and 6 bases from J, with 19 bases in between. The CDR3 contains 17 residues. CDR1 is SGHTA, CDR2 FQGNSA, per germline. The CDR3 DNA reads as TGTGCCAGCAGCTGGGGGAGTGGGGGGGTCCTTAATTCACCCCTCCACTTT. Translating it yields CASSWGSGGVLNSPLHF. Together with reference TRBV7-2 and TRBJ1-6, the CDR3 gives the full variable domain: GAGVSQSPSNKVTEKGKDVELRCDPISGHTALYWYRQSLGQGLEFLIYFQGNSAPDKSGLPSDRFSAERTGGSVSTLTIQRTQQEDSAVYLCASSWGSGGVLNSPLHFGNGTRLTVT.

Of note for this clonotype: A much larger clone lies one base from this, so it may be a read error. The rearrangement links TRBV6-2 or TRBV6-3 to TRBJ2-7; the match to TRBD2 covers 11 bases. CDR3 length: 15 residues. Germline V gene data show CDR1 as MNHEY and CDR2 as SVGEGT. Unmatched junction bases numbered 4, after V lost 4 bases and J lost 2 bases. The CDR3 DNA follows: TGTGCCAGCAGTTCCCGACTAGCGGGGACCTACGAGCAGTACTTC. As protein: CASSSRLAGTYEQYF.

V is TRBV7-8 and J is TRBJ2-6; D not resolved. Trimming removed 3 bases at V and 0 bases at J, with 12 bases between. This CDR3 is built from 17 residues. Per the germline V gene, CDR1 is SGHVS and CDR2 is FQNEAQ. The CDR3 here is CASSLTQPISGANVLTF. The DNA of the CDR3 is TGTGCCAGCAGCTTGACACAGCCGATCTCTGGGGCCAACGTCCTGACTTTC. Full variable domain (missing parts from reference TRBV7-8 and TRBJ2-6): GAGVSQSPRYKVAKRGQDVALRCDPISGHVSLFWYQQALGQGPEFLTYFQNEAQLDKSGLPSDRFFAERPEGSVSTLKIQRTQQEDSAVYLCASSLTQPISGANVLTFGAGSRLTVL.

The chain is built from TRBV13 and TRBJ2-1; possibly TRBD2 for D (6 bases). CDR3 length equals 13 residues. V gave up 7 bases and J gave up 4 bases, with 11 bases separating them. Germline V gives CDR1 PRHDT, CDR2 FYEKMQ (reference sequence). CDR3 residues: CASIGGAYNEQFF. CDR3 coding DNA: TGTGCCAGCATAGGCGGGGCGTACAATGAGCAGTTCTTC.

The V call is TRBV10-3, the J call TRBJ1-1; TRBD1 matches at 8 bases. The CDR3 is made up of 12 amino acids. CDR1 is ENHRY, CDR2 SYGVKD, per germline. V dropped 11 bases and J dropped 13; count of bases not matched to a gene: 15. Here the CDR3 DNA reads TGTGCCTCGAGCGAGACAGGGGTCGAATTTTTCTTT. Translated: CASSETGVEFFF.

This clonotype was counted between two and nine times. This sequence joins TRBV3-1 and TRBJ1-1; D remains ambiguous. This CDR3 spans 16 amino acids. Between the trimmed V and J ends, which lost 0 bases and 0 bases, there was a span of 11 bases. Germline loops: CDR1 LGHDT, CDR2 YNNKEL (reference sequence). CDR3 amino acids: CASSQDIQVMNTEAFF. The DNA for the CDR3 is TGTGCCAGCAGCCAAGATATTCAGGTGATGAACACTGAAGCTTTCTTT.

This CDR3 is CASTSGSGLHYEQYF. The CDR3 bases are TGTGCCAGCACCTCCGGGAGCGGGCTACACTACGAGCAGTACTTC. This chain uses TRBV2 with TRBJ2-7, with a weak D call TRBD2 (6 bases). The CDR3 consists of 15 residues. Trimming pared 7 bases from V and 3 bases from J, leaving 19 bases between. The germline gives CDR1 SNHLY, CDR2 FYNNEI.

This clonotype appeared many times. The rearrangement joins TRBV7-8 to TRBJ1-3; no definite D call. CDR1 is SGHVS, CDR2 FQNEAQ, per germline. CDR3 size: 16 residues. The V and J ends lost 2 bases and 0 bases respectively, with 11 bases between them. The CDR3 here is CASSLMTAYSGNTIYF. The DNA of the CDR3 is TGTGCCAGCAGCTTAATGACGGCCTACTCTGGAAACACCATATATTTT.